Below are 19 T cell receptor beta chains sequenced from a single sample in a study of T cells in women clearing cervical HPV infection. Profiling relied on immunoSEQ multiplex PCR, and the TCRdb table lists in-frame clones only, not all of them. This specimen shows 25,000 to 35,000 clones; the ten leading clones hold roughly 3.9%. Sequencing used blood buffy coat. The receptors shown here come from a woman aged 18-69 years with a cervical HPV16 infection that either progressed to CIN3+ or cleared (not recorded which).

Concerning this clone itself: From the germline J gene comes the end of the CDR3, since the read stops 3 residues before it. This rearrangement joins TRBV4-1 to TRBJ2-7; the D gene is possibly TRBD2 (6 bases). The CDR3 runs 15 residues. Germline V gene sequence: CDR1 MGHRA, CDR2 YSYEKL. Trimming took 1 base from V and 2 from J, leaving 12 bases between them. The covered CDR3 bases are TGCGCCAGCAGCCAAGCCGGGACTTCGACCTACGAG. Translated: CASSQAGTSTYE. The entire CDR3 sequence reads CASSQAGTSTYEQYF.

With regard to this clone: The read ends 3 residues shy of where the CDR3 ends; the end is completed using the germline J gene. The J gene is TRBJ1-1, the V gene TRBV14, with D perhaps TRBD1 (6 bases). The CDR3 spans 14 residues. V lost 4 bases and J 1 base, leaving 10 bases between the germline ends. Germline V gene data show CDR1 as SGHDN and CDR2 as FVKESK. CDR3 amino acids: CASSPRTANTEAFF. The sequenced part of the CDR3 DNA is TGTGCCAGCAGCCCCCGGACAGCGAACACTGAA.

About this clone: Read coverage stops 3 residues before the CDR3 terminus; the germline J gene supplies the remainder. This chain links TRBV7-2 with TRBJ2-5; D is uncertain. This CDR3 contains 15 residues. With 4 bases removed from V and 0 bases from J, the gap between germline ends came to 12 bases. The germline V gene has CDR1 SGHTA and CDR2 FQGNSA. The CDR3 region is CASSSQPGYQETQYF. CDR3 DNA (partial): TGTGCCAGCAGCTCCCAGCCAGGTTACCAAGAGACC.

Points on this clone: Read data end 3 residues before the CDR3 end; the end is taken from the germline J gene. The chain is built from TRBV5-5 and TRBJ2-7; perhaps TRBD2 as D (6 bases). Germline V gene data show CDR1 as SGHKS and CDR2 as YYEKEE (reference sequence). Trimming left V 3 bases short and J 3 bases short, with 10 bases between. This CDR3 region has 13 residues. The chain's CDR3 is CASSWPGDYEQYF. The covered CDR3 bases are TGTGCCAGCAGCTGGCCGGGGGACTACGAG.

Of note for this clone: The read is 3 residues too short to cover the CDR3 end, so that end is filled in from the germline J gene. V usage is TRBV30 and J usage is TRBJ2-6; D might be TRBD2 (5 bases). The V end lost 0 bases, the J end lost 2 bases, and 8 bases lay between the germline ends. The CDR3 is made up of 15 amino acids. CDR1 and CDR2 from the germline V gene are GTSNPN and SVGIG (reference sequence). The CDR3 loop reads CAWSVPGTGANVLTF. The sequenced CDR3 bases are TGTGCCTGGAGTGTACCGGGGACTGGGGCCAACGTC.

Notes on this clone: The missing CDR3 end, 3 residues past where the read stops, is filled in from the germline J gene. This chain connects TRBV18 to TRBJ2-3; possibly TRBD1 for D (6 bases). Germline values: CDR1 KGHSH, CDR2 LQKENI. V was shortened by 2 bases and J by 2 bases, with 11 bases between the two germline ends. The CDR3 length is 15 residues. The CDR3: CASSPFGGYTDTQYF. CDR3 DNA (partial): TGTGCCAGCTCACCATTTGGGGGCTACACAGATACG.

As concerns this clone: An end of the junction differs from the germline gene, which may be a read error. The CDR3 extends 3 residues past the end of the read, so its final part is completed from the germline J gene. The genes are TRBV4-2 and TRBJ2-5, with unresolved D. This CDR3 is built from 15 residues. CDR1 and CDR2 from the germline V gene are LGHNA and YNFKEQ. CDR3 sequence reads: CASSQDLVSQETQYF. The covered CDR3 bases are TGCGCCAGCAGCCAAGATCTCGTGTCCCAAGAGACC.

CDR3 amino acids: CASSSPKLNTEAFF. The sequenced part of the CDR3 DNA is TGTGCCAGCAGCTCCCCGAAGCTTAACACTGAA. This chain joins TRBV11-2 and TRBJ1-1; D remains unclear. The read stops 3 residues short of the end of the CDR3; the missing end is completed from the germline J gene. Germline-derived CDR1 and CDR2 are SGHAT and FQNNGV. This CDR3 has 14 residues. Trimming removed 4 bases at V and 2 bases at J, with 11 bases between.

In the case of this clone: The read ends 3 residues before the CDR3 terminus; that terminus is restored from the germline J gene. V is TRBV7-2 and J is TRBJ1-1; 9 nucleotides line up with TRBD1. The CDR3 extends over 14 amino acids. Trimming cost V 5 bases and J 4 bases; bases outside gene matches: 5. The germline gives CDR1 SGHTA, CDR2 FQGNSA. Here the CDR3 reads CASSQSGQGTEAFF. The sequenced part of the CDR3 DNA is TGTGCCAGCAGCCAGTCGGGACAGGGCACTGAA.

A remark on this clone: The read ends 3 residues early relative to the CDR3; the germline J gene fills the gap. This chain joins TRBV7-2 and TRBJ1-6, with a possible D match to TRBD1 (5 bases). The CDR3 extends over 14 amino acids. Germline lookup yields CDR1 SGHTA and CDR2 FQGNSA. V gave up 1 base and J gave up 10 bases, with 11 bases separating them. CDR3 bases read: TGTGCCAGCAGCTTAGGGCAGGGTAGATCACCC. Protein product: CASSLGQGRSP. The CDR3 as a whole reads CASSLGQGRSPLHF.

Concerning this clone: The DNA ends 3 residues before the CDR3 does, and the rest of the CDR3 is filled in from the germline J gene. This sequence joins TRBV7-9 and TRBJ1-1; no firm D call. Per the germline V gene, CDR1 is SEHNR and CDR2 is FQNEAQ (reference sequence). The CDR3 runs to 14 residues. V gave up 1 base and J gave up 3 bases, with 9 bases separating them. Here the CDR3 reads CASSLGLFDTEAFF. The covered CDR3 bases are TGTGCCAGCAGCTTAGGGCTGTTCGACACTGAA. The variable domain in full, completed from reference TRBV7-9 and TRBJ1-1, reads DTGVSQNPRHKITKRGQNVTFRCDPISEHNRLYWYRQTLGQGPEFLTYFQNEAQLEKSRLLSDRFSAERPKGSFSTLEIQRTEQGDSAMYLCASSLGLFDTEAFFGQGTRLTVV.

Of note for this clone: The sequence runs out 3 residues before the end of the CDR3; the remainder is reconstructed from the germline J gene. This chain uses TRBV6-4 with TRBJ1-1; D gene ambiguous. V lost 0 bases, J lost 2 bases, and 4 bases lay in between. The CDR3 runs to 13 residues. Germline CDR1 is MRHNA and CDR2 is SNTAGT. The sequenced CDR3 bases are TGTGCCAGCAGTGACTCCTCCAACACTGAA. Amino acid sequence: CASSDSSNTE. The CDR3 as a whole reads CASSDSSNTEAFF.

On this clone itself: The read stops 3 residues short of the end of the CDR3; the missing end is completed from the germline J gene. This chain joins TRBV4-2 and TRBJ2-7; 7 nucleotides match TRBD2. CDR3 length: 16 amino acids. The V gene's germline CDR1 is LGHNA and CDR2 YNFKEQ. With 2 bases clipped from V and 3 bases from J, the junction kept 10 bases outside the gene matches. The CDR3 DNA, read in part, is TGTGCCAGCAGCCAAAGTTCTACAGGACTAGGCTACGAG. Translation gives CASSQSSTGLGYE. The complete CDR3 reads CASSQSSTGLGYEQYF.

Note on this clone: The CDR3 end is not reached by the read, which stops 3 residues before it; the germline J gene fills it in. This rearrangement joins TRBV19 to TRBJ2-7, with D perhaps matching TRBD1 (6 bases). CDR3 length: 15 residues. Germline CDR1 reads LNHDA; CDR2 reads SQIVND (reference sequence). V lost 0 bases and J 0 bases, leaving 9 bases between the germline ends. The chain's CDR3 is CASSIEGATSYEQYF. CDR3 DNA, as far as it was read: TGTGCCAGTAGTATAGAGGGGGCTACCTCCTACGAG. Drawing the rest from reference TRBV19 and TRBJ2-7, the complete variable domain is DGGITQSPKYLFRKEGQNVTLSCEQNLNHDAMYWYRQDPGQGLRLIYYSQIVNDFQKGDIAEGYSVSREKKESFPLTVTSAQKNPTAFYLCASSIEGATSYEQYFGPGTRLTVT.

Worth noting for this clone: The read ends 3 residues early relative to the CDR3; the germline J gene fills the gap. The gene calls are TRBV7-9 and TRBJ2-1; 7 nucleotides agree with TRBD2. CDR3 length equals 15 residues. Trimming cost V 1 base and J 0 bases; bases outside gene matches: 0. Germline CDR1 reads SEHNR; CDR2 reads FQNEAQ (reference sequence). The covered CDR3 bases are TGTGCCAGCAGCTTAGGGACTAGCTCCTACAATGAG. Amino acids: CASSLGTSSYNE. The full CDR3 is CASSLGTSSYNEQFF.

Concerning this clone itself: Read coverage stops 3 residues before the CDR3 terminus; the germline J gene supplies the remainder. The chain is built from TRBV19 and TRBJ1-2, with D perhaps matching TRBD1 (5 bases). Trimming left V 10 bases short and J 1 base short, with 13 bases between. CDR1 is LNHDA and CDR2 is SQIVND in the germline V gene (reference sequence). The CDR3 has 13 amino acids. Partial CDR3 DNA: TGTGCCACCATTGGGGCACTTAACTATGGC. It encodes CATIGALNYG. In full, the CDR3 reads CATIGALNYGYTF.

With regard to this clone: The observed sequence ends 3 residues before the CDR3 terminus, with the missing tail filled in from the germline J gene. V usage is TRBV7-3 and J usage is TRBJ2-1; 7 positions agree with TRBD2. The CDR3 has 16 residues. Germline-derived CDR1 and CDR2 are SGHTA and FQGTGA. Trimming cost V 0 bases and J 0 bases; bases outside gene matches: 2. CDR3 amino acids: CASSLTGGSSYNEQFF. The sequenced CDR3 bases are TGTGCCAGCAGCTTAACCGGGGGGAGCTCCTACAATGAG. The variable domain in full, completed from reference TRBV7-3 and TRBJ2-1, reads GAGVSQTPSNKVTEKGKYVELRCDPISGHTALYWYRQSLGQGPEFLIYFQGTGAADDSGLPNDRFFAVRPEGSVSTLKIQRTERGDSAVYLCASSLTGGSSYNEQFFGPGTRLTVL.

As regards this clone: The read is 3 residues too short to cover the CDR3 end, so that end is filled in from the germline J gene. This chain uses TRBV5-1 with TRBJ2-2; D is possibly TRBD1 (6 bases). CDR3 length: 16 amino acids. V was trimmed by 4 bases and J by 6 bases, leaving 19 bases between them. From germline, CDR1 is SGHRS and CDR2 YFSETQ. The CDR3 bases that were read are TGCGCCAGCAGCCTAAAGGGGACACCCGGAGCCGGGGAG. This gives the protein CASSLKGTPGAGE. The complete CDR3 protein is CASSLKGTPGAGELFF.

Worth noting for this clone: One junction end disagrees with the germline gene, perhaps due to a read error. The read stops 3 residues short of the end of the CDR3; the missing end is completed from the germline J gene. The chain employs TRBV12-3 or TRBV12-4 and TRBJ1-4, with 9 bases lining up with TRBD1. The CDR3 is made up of 15 amino acids. The CDR3 DNA, read in part, is TGTACCAGCAGTTTAGCTGGACAGGGGAGTGAAAAA. Translating gives CTSSLAGQGSEK. The CDR3 in full is CTSSLAGQGSEKLFF.